These 5 T cell receptor beta chains were sequenced from one sample in a study of cytomegalovirus exposure and HLA in healthy donors (dated by TCRdb to about 2017). The library was prepared using the immunoSEQ multiplex PCR assay. The multiplex PCR relied on a mix of 60 forward primers for TCR Vbeta segments and 13 reverse primers for TCR Jbeta segments. TCRdb took this table from immuneACCESS and kept in-frame rearrangements with V and J called. Such tables lack part of the clones; where checked against another copy, unresolved V genes explain under half of the gap, and the rest is unexplained. This sample has around 100,000 clones in its table, and roughly two thirds of those were observed once. 2% to 2.5% of the sample belongs to the ten largest clones. Specimen: PBMCs. The receptors stem from a woman in her twenties or thirties in good health and CMV-seronegative.

This clone came up once. The V and J genes are TRBV5-1 and TRBJ2-1; D not resolved. The germline CDR1 and CDR2 sequences are SGHRS and YFSETQ. This CDR3 is built from 12 residues. V lost 2 bases and J lost 8, with 8 bases in between. The CDR3 loop is CASSLVNYEQFF. As DNA, the CDR3 is TGCGCCAGCAGCTTAGTGAACTATGAGCAGTTCTTC.

The chain joins TRBV4-3 to TRBJ2-2; TRBD2 agrees at 9 bases. Per the germline V gene, CDR1 is LGHNA and CDR2 is YSLEER. This CDR3 is 16 amino acids long. The J segment lost 3 bases and the V segment lost 3 bases, leaving 5 bases of the junction unmatched. The CDR3 DNA follows: TGCGCCAGCAGCCACCGACTAGCGGAGTACACCGGGGAGCTGTTTTTT. This translates into CASSHRLAEYTGELFF.

The chain joins TRBV11-1 to TRBJ2-5; 9 bases line up with TRBD2. Per the germline V gene, CDR1 is SGHAT and CDR2 is FQDESV (reference sequence). Trimming removed 7 bases from V and 4 bases from J; junction bases left unmatched: 7. CDR3 length: 14 amino acids. The CDR3 sequence is CASNDKGLAETQYF. The DNA of the CDR3 is TGTGCCAGCAACGATAAGGGACTAGCAGAGACCCAGTACTTC. Together with reference TRBV11-1 and TRBJ2-5, the CDR3 gives the full variable domain: EAEVAQSPRYKITEKSQAVAFWCDPISGHATLYWYRQILGQGPELLVQFQDESVVDDSQLPKDRFSAERLKGVDSTLKIQPAELGDSAMYLCASNDKGLAETQYFGPGTRLLVL.

The rearrangement links TRBV19 to TRBJ2-1; 8 positions match TRBD2. V lost 5 bases, J lost 16 bases, and 22 bases stayed unmatched. The germline V gene encodes CDR1 LNHDA and CDR2 SQIVND (reference sequence). CDR3 length: 16 amino acids. CDR3 amino acids: CASSSRAQFGGTRGFF. Written as DNA, the CDR3 is TGTGCCAGTAGTTCTCGAGCTCAGTTCGGGGGGACTAGGGGATTCTTC.

V is TRBV11-3 and J is TRBJ2-1, with D maybe TRBD2 (5 bases). CDR3 size: 17 residues. Between the trimmed V and J ends, which lost 0 bases and 4 bases, there was a span of 16 bases. Germline V lookup: CDR1 SGHNT, CDR2 YENEEA. The CDR3 reads CASSLDPSSGSYNEQFF. DNA of the CDR3: TGTGCCAGCAGCTTAGACCCGTCCAGCGGAAGTTACAATGAGCAGTTCTTC.